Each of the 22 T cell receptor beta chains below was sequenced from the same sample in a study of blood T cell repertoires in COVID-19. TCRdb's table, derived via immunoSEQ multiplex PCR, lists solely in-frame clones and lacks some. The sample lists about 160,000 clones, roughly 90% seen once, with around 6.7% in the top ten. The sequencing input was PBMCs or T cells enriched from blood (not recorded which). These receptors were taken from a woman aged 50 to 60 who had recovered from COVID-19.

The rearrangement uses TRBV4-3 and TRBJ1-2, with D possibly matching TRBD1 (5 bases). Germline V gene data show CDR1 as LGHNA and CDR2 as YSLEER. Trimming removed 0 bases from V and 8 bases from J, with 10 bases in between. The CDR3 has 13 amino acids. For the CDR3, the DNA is TGCGCCAGCAGCCAAGATCGCAGGGAAGGCTACACCTTC. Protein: CASSQDRREGYTF.

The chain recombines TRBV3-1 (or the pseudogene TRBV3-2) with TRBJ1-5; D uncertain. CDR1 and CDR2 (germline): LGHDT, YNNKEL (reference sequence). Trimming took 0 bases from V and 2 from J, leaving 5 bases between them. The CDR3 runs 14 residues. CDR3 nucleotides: TGTGCCAGCAGCCAAGATTCAGGCAATCAGCCCCAGCATTTT. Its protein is CASSQDSGNQPQHF.

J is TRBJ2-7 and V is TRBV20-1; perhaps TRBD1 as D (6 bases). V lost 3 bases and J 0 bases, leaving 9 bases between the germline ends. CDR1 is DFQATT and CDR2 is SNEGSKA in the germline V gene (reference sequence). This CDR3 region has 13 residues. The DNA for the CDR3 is TGCAGTGCTAGTAACAGGGCCTCCTACGAGCAGTACTTC. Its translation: CSASNRASYEQYF.

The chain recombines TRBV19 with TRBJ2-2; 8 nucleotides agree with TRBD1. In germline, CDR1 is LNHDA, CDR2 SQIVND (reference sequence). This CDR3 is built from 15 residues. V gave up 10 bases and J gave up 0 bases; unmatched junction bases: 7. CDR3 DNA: TGTGCCACCTTGACAGGGGACCCGAACACCGGGGAGCTGTTTTTT. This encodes CATLTGDPNTGELFF.

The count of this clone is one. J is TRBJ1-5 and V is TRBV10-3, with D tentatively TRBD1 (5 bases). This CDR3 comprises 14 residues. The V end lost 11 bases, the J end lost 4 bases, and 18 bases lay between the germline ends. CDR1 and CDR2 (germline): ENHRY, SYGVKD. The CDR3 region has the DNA TGTGCCTCCGGAGCGGGCAGGGTAAATCAGCCCCAGCATTTT. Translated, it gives CASGAGRVNQPQHF.

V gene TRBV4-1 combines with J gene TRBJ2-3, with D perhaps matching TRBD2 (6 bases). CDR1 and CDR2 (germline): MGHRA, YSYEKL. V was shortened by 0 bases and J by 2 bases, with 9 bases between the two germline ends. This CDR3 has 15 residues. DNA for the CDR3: TGCGCCAGCAGCCAAGAGGGACTCACCACAGATACGCAGTATTTT. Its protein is CASSQEGLTTDTQYF.

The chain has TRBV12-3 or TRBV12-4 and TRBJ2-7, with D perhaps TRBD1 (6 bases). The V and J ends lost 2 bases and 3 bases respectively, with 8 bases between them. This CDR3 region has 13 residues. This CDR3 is CASSLHRDYEQYF. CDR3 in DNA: TGTGCCAGCAGTTTACACAGGGACTACGAGCAGTACTTC.

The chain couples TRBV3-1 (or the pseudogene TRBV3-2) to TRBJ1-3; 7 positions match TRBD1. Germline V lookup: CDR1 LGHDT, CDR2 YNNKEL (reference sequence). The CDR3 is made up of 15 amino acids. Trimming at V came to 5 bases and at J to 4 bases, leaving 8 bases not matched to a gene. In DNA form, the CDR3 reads TGTGCCAGCAGCGACAGGGTAGGGCTAGGAAACACCATATATTTT. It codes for CASSDRVGLGNTIYF.

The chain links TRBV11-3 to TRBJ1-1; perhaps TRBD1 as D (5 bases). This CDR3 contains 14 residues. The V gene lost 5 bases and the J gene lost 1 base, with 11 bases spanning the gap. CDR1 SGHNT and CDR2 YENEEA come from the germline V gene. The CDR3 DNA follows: TGTGCCAGCAGCCCGCGACAGACGAACACTGAAGCTTTCTTT. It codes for CASSPRQTNTEAFF.

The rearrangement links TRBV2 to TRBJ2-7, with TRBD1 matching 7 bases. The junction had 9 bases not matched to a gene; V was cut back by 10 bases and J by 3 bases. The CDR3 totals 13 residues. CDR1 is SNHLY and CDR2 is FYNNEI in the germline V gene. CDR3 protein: CATSGTVFYEQYF. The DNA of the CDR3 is TGTGCCACCTCCGGGACAGTATTCTACGAGCAGTACTTC.

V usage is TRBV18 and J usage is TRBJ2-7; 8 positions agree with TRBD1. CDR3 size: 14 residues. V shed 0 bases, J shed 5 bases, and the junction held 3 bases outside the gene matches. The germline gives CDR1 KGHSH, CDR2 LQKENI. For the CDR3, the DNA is TGTGCCAGCTCACCACCGGGACAGGCCGACGAGCAGTACTTC. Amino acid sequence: CASSPPGQADEQYF.

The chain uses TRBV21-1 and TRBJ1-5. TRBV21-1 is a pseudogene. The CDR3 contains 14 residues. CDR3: CASSKEEPNQPQHF. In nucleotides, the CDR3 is TGTGCCAGCAGCAAAGAGGAGCCTAATCAGCCCCAGCATTTT.

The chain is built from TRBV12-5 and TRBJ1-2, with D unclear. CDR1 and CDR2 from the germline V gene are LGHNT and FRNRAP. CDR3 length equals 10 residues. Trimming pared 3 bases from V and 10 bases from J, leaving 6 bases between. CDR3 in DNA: TGTGCTAGTGGTTTAATTTACTACACCTTC. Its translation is CASGLIYYTF.

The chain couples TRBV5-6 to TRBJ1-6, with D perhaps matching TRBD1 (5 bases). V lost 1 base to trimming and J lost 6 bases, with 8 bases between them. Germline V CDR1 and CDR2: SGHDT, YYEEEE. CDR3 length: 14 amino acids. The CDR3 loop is CASSLWGPNSPLHF. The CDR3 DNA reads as TGTGCCAGCAGCTTGTGGGGCCCTAATTCACCCCTCCACTTT. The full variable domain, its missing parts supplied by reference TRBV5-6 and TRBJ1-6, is DAGVTQSPTHLIKTRGQQVTLRCSPKSGHDTVSWYQQALGQGPQFIFQYYEEEERQRGNFPDRFSGHQFPNYSSELNVNALLLGDSALYLCASSLWGPNSPLHFGNGTRLTVT.

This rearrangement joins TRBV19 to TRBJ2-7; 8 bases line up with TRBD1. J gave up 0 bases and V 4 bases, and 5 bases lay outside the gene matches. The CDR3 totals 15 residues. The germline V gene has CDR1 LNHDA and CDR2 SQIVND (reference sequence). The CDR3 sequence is CASSSHGTGSYEQYF. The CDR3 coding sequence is TGTGCCAGTAGTAGCCACGGGACAGGCTCCTACGAGCAGTACTTC.

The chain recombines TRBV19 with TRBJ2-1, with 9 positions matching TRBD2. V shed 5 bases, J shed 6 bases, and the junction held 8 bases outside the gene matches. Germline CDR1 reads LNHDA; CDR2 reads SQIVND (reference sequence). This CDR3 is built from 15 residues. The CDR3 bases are TGTGCCAGTAGTCCACCGGGACTAGCAGGCAATGAGCAGTTCTTC. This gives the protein CASSPPGLAGNEQFF.

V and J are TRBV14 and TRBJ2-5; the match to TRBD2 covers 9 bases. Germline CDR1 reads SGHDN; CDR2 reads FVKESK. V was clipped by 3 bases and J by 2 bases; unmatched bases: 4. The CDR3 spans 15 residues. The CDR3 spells CASSQGLAKQETQYF. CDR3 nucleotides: TGTGCCAGCAGCCAGGGACTAGCCAAACAAGAGACCCAGTACTTC.

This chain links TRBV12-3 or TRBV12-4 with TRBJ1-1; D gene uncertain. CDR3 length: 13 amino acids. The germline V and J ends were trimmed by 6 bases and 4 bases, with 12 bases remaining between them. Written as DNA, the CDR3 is TGTGCCAGCAGCCTTACCGAGGGCACTGAAGCTTTCTTT. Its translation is CASSLTEGTEAFF.

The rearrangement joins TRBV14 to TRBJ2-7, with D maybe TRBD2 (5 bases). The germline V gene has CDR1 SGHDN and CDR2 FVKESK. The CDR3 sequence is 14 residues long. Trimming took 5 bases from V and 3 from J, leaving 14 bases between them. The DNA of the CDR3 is TGTGCCAGCAGCAGATCGGGGATCGGCTACGAGCAGTACTTC. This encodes CASSRSGIGYEQYF.

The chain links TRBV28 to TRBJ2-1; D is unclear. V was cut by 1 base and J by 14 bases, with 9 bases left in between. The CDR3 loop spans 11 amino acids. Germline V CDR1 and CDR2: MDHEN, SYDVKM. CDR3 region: CASSLSLTEFF. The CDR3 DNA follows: TGTGCCAGCAGTTTATCTCTTACAGAGTTCTTC.

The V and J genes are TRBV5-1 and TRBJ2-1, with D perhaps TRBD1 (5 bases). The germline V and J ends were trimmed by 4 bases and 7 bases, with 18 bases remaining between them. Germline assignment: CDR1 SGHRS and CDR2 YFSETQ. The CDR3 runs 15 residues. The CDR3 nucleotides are TGCGCCAGCAGCCTAGGGTGGCAGGGTCATAATGAGCAGTTCTTC. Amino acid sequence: CASSLGWQGHNEQFF.

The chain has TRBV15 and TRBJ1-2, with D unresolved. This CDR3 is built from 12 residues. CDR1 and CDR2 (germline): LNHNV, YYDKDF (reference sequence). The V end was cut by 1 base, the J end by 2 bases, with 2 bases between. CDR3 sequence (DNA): TGTGCCACCAGCAGAGTAAACTATGGCTACACCTTC. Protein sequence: CATSRVNYGYTF.